The present T cell receptor beta chain was sequenced within a study of Graves' ophthalmopathy and Graves' hyperthyroidism. Overall study context: Peripheral blood sampling occurred at initial diagnosis, before any treatment.

From RNA, the CDR3 regions of TCR beta chains were amplified and sequenced. First-round RT-PCR used HTBI primers; second-round multiplex PCR followed. TCRdb passed the multiplex PCR reads through MiXCR, listing each CDR3 protein once. The data contain more than 550,000 distinct CDR3 sequences, about two fifths of them singletons. Out of about 10 ml of fresh peripheral blood, PBMCs were obtained. J gave up 5 bases and V 6 bases, and 11 bases lay outside the gene matches. CDR3 length: 15 amino acids. Germline V gene sequence: CDR1 ENHRY, CDR2 SYGVKD. The receptor comes from an adult man with Graves' ophthalmopathy. The genes are TRBV10-3 and TRBJ2-5; TRBD1 matches at 8 bases. The sequenced material came from peripheral blood. CDR3 sequence reads: CAISPGPTGAETQYF. The CDR3 DNA sequence: TGTGCCATCAGCCCCGGACCGACAGGGGCGGAGACCCAGTACTTC.